Described below is a single T cell receptor (beta chain) sequence and its context. This CDR3 has 14 residues. V was clipped by 10 bases and J by 11 bases; unmatched bases: 14. Germline V lookup: CDR1 SGHDN, CDR2 FVKESK. This sample is drawn from a study of glioma-infiltrating T cells after dendritic cell vaccination. The PCR used 60 V beta and 13 J beta primers. Assay used: immunoSEQ multiplex PCR; TCRdb lists only in-frame clones, some missing. The sample includes about 32,000 clones, over 90% of them seen just once. This clonotype originated in a human donor with glioblastoma. The chain combines TRBV14 with TRBJ2-3; TRBD2 aligns across 11 bases. Sequencing used blood, obtained before dendritic cell vaccination. The CDR3 here is CATQPGKLAGEQYF. Written as DNA, the CDR3 is TGTGCCACTCAGCCTGGAAAACTAGCGGGGGAGCAGTATTTT.